The present TCR beta chain was sequenced within a study of T-cell reconstitution after alpha-beta-depleted transplantation in children. Notes on the study in general: Newly produced T cells mostly accounted for T-cell counts and diversity one year post-transplant.

Germline V gene sequence: CDR1 MNHEY, CDR2 SVGEGT. The V segment lost 5 bases and the J segment 6 bases; nucleotides outside the gene matches: 11. This CDR3 has 16 amino acids. This clonotype was recorded at least ten times. Its antigen remains unidentified. A TCRbeta library incorporating unique molecular identifiers was prepared. In TCRdb, the PCR reads were re-called with MiXCR into one record per CDR3 protein. The data contain around 250,000 distinct CDR3 sequences, 6.5% to 10% of them singletons. The sequence came from a male patient aged 10 to 17 who had a stem cell transplant for acute lymphoblastic leukemia, so the T cells may come from the graft donor. This chain connects TRBV6-2 or TRBV6-3 to TRBJ2-2; the match to TRBD2 covers 8 bases. The starting material was PBMCs, mostly from graft donor cells, obtained 180 days after TCRalphabeta/CD19-depleted stem cell transplant. CDR3 amino acids: CASSKTPWRGAGELFF. CDR3 bases: TGTGCCAGCAGTAAAACCCCCTGGCGGGGGGCCGGGGAGCTGTTTTTT.